One sample yielded the 30 T cell receptor beta chains listed below, sequenced in a study of cytomegalovirus exposure and HLA in healthy donors. It was with 60 Vbeta and 13 Jbeta primers that the PCR ran. Sequencing was performed with immunoSEQ multiplex PCR; in TCRdb, only in-frame clones are kept and a portion is missing. The sample contains 110,000 or so clones, around 80% of which appear only once. The sequenced sample consisted of PBMCs. These receptors came from a female donor in good health and CMV-seronegative.

The V and J genes are TRBV4-1 and TRBJ2-7; D is ambiguous. Germline CDR1 and CDR2: MGHRA and YSYEKL. The CDR3 is made up of 14 amino acids. V was shortened by 1 base and J by 4 bases, with 11 bases between the two germline ends. The DNA for the CDR3 is TGCGCCAGCAGCCAAGCCGGAGAAGCATACGAGCAGTACTTC. This codes for CASSQAGEAYEQYF.

The J gene is TRBJ2-7, the V gene TRBV30; 7 positions match TRBD2. This CDR3 is built from 11 residues. Germline loops: CDR1 GTSNPN, CDR2 SVGIG (reference sequence). J was trimmed by 6 bases and V by 5 bases; bases with no gene match: 4. CDR3 DNA sequence: TGTGCCTGGCGCGGCGGGGGCGAGCAGTACTTC. It yields the protein CAWRGGGEQYF.

The chain employs TRBV5-1 and TRBJ2-1; 8 nucleotides match TRBD1. Germline assignment: CDR1 SGHRS and CDR2 YFSETQ. This CDR3 has 16 amino acids. Unmatched junction bases numbered 13, after V lost 6 bases and J lost 5 bases. The CDR3 sequence is CASTKDRVETDNEQFF. Written as DNA, the CDR3 is TGCGCCAGCACAAAGGACAGGGTTGAAACTGACAATGAGCAGTTCTTC.

The chain links TRBV9 to TRBJ1-2; 9 bases agree with TRBD1. Germline V gene data show CDR1 as SGDLS and CDR2 as YYNGEE. Trimming at V came to 3 bases and at J to 8 bases, leaving 5 bases not matched to a gene. The CDR3 has 13 residues. The CDR3 DNA follows: TGTGCCAGCAGCGAGGGGACAGGGAACGGCTACACCTTC. Its protein is CASSEGTGNGYTF.

This chain joins TRBV29-1 and TRBJ1-2, with D possibly matching TRBD1 (6 bases). The CDR3 length is 13 residues. Trimming cost V 7 bases and J 8 bases, with 20 bases left between them. Germline V gene sequence: CDR1 SQVTM, CDR2 ANQGSEA. DNA for the CDR3: TGCAGCGCCCCCTTTGTGGGGGCCCCAGGCTACACCTTC. As protein: CSAPFVGAPGYTF.

The V and J genes are TRBV11-2 and TRBJ2-1, with 7 bases identical to TRBD1. The CDR3 consists of 14 residues. The V gene's germline CDR1 is SGHAT and CDR2 FQNNGV. Trimming removed 5 bases from V and 5 bases from J; junction bases left unmatched: 6. The CDR3: CASSKGQTHNEQFF. CDR3 DNA: TGTGCCAGCAGCAAGGGACAGACACACAATGAGCAGTTCTTC.

The V gene is TRBV7-9, the J gene TRBJ2-3, with a tentative D call TRBD2 (7 bases). The CDR3 sequence is 16 residues long. V gave up 1 base and J gave up 0 bases, with 11 bases separating them. The germline CDR1 and CDR2 sequences are SEHNR and FQNEAQ (reference sequence). CDR3 in amino acids: CASSLEGGLSTDTQYF. The CDR3 DNA reads as TGTGCCAGCAGCTTAGAGGGGGGGCTGAGCACAGATACGCAGTATTTT.

This clone has ten or more counts. This rearrangement joins TRBV9 to TRBJ2-2; D is perhaps TRBD1 (6 bases). The CDR3 is made up of 14 amino acids. CDR1 SGDLS and CDR2 YYNGEE come from the germline V gene. V was pared by 2 bases and J by 3 bases, with 8 bases between. CDR3 in amino acids: CASSVQGYTGELFF. In DNA, the CDR3 is TGTGCCAGCAGCGTGCAGGGGTACACCGGGGAGCTGTTTTTT.

In DNA form, the CDR3 reads TGTGCCAGTACTACACTAGGAGCCTCTGGAAACACCATATATTTT. This translates into CASTTLGASGNTIYF. The chain uses TRBV19 and TRBJ1-3; D gene uncertain. V was shortened by 7 bases and J by 0 bases, with 13 bases between the two germline ends. CDR1 is LNHDA and CDR2 is SQIVND in the germline V gene (reference sequence). This CDR3 contains 15 residues.

The J gene is TRBJ2-6, the V gene TRBV10-2; 8 nucleotides agree with TRBD2. The CDR3 loop spans 17 amino acids. The J segment lost 3 bases and the V segment lost 2 bases, leaving 6 bases of the junction unmatched. The germline CDR1 and CDR2 sequences are WSHSY and SAAADI. CDR3 loop: CASSEPGRGGGANVLTF. The CDR3, as DNA: TGCGCCAGCAGTGAGCCCGGCCGGGGGGGTGGGGCCAACGTCCTGACTTTC.

The rearrangement links TRBV4-1 to TRBJ2-5, with D tentatively TRBD1 (7 bases). Per the germline V gene, CDR1 is MGHRA and CDR2 is YSYEKL. The CDR3 is 14 amino acids. Trimming stripped 5 bases from V and 0 bases from J, with 10 bases between. CDR3 in amino acids: CASSGGTDQETQYF. The CDR3, as DNA: TGCGCCAGCAGCGGGGGGACAGACCAAGAGACCCAGTACTTC.

CDR3 nucleotide sequence: TGTGCCAGTGCTCAGGGGCGTATCAATGAGCAGTTCTTC. It specifies CASAQGRINEQFF. The chain links TRBV19 to TRBJ2-1, with a tentative D call TRBD1 (6 bases). The V end was cut by 8 bases, the J end by 6 bases, with 14 bases between. Germline V gene sequence: CDR1 LNHDA, CDR2 SQIVND (reference sequence). The CDR3 is made up of 13 amino acids.

This clone has just one count. V gene TRBV2 combines with J gene TRBJ1-1; 9 bases agree with TRBD1. The germline V gene encodes CDR1 SNHLY and CDR2 FYNNEI. The CDR3 loop spans 13 amino acids. V lost 6 bases, J lost 4 bases, and 3 bases stayed unmatched. This CDR3 is CASSGQGSTEAFF. The CDR3 DNA follows: TGTGCCAGCAGCGGACAGGGGAGCACTGAAGCTTTCTTT.

This rearrangement joins TRBV19 to TRBJ1-1; D is possibly TRBD1 (6 bases). The CDR3 contains 15 residues. Trimming removed 5 bases at V and 1 base at J, with 14 bases between. Germline V gives CDR1 LNHDA, CDR2 SQIVND (reference sequence). This chain's CDR3 is CASSDPGTPNTEAFF. CDR3 bases: TGTGCCAGTAGTGACCCCGGGACACCGAACACTGAAGCTTTCTTT.

J is TRBJ2-1 and V is TRBV5-1; 8 positions agree with TRBD2. The CDR3 sequence is 14 residues long. In germline, CDR1 is SGHRS, CDR2 YFSETQ. The V gene end was trimmed by 3 bases and the J gene end by 7 bases; junction bases not matched to a gene: 6. This CDR3 reads CASSYRTSPNEQFF. The CDR3 DNA is TGCGCCAGCAGCTACCGGACTAGCCCTAATGAGCAGTTCTTC.

This chain joins TRBV6-8 and TRBJ1-3, with 10 nucleotides matching TRBD1. CDR1 and CDR2 from the germline V gene are MNHGY and SAAAGT. This CDR3 is 16 amino acids long. Trimming took 4 bases from V and 9 from J; bases not matched to a gene: 12. The CDR3 DNA is TGTGCCAGCAGTTGGGGGACAGGGGCCCCGCGCGGCACCATATATTTT. Residues: CASSWGTGAPRGTIYF.

V and J are TRBV6-1 and TRBJ2-3; D not resolved. Germline CDR1 is MNHNS and CDR2 is SASEGT. Trimming cost V 4 bases and J 4 bases, with 3 bases left between them. This CDR3 region has 11 residues. The CDR3 DNA is TGTGCCAGCAGTGTAGCAGATACGCAGTATTTT. It yields the protein CASSVADTQYF.

The chain links TRBV5-1 to TRBJ2-2; no definite D call. V was clipped by 0 bases and J by 2 bases, with 8 bases between them. CDR3 length equals 15 residues. Looked up from germline, CDR1 is SGHRS and CDR2 is YFSETQ. Here the CDR3 reads CASSLGRQNTGELFF. The CDR3 nucleotides read TGCGCCAGCAGCTTGGGACGACAAAACACCGGGGAGCTGTTTTTT.

This clone is a singleton in its sample. The chain employs TRBV6-1 and TRBJ1-1; 10 bases fit TRBD1. CDR3 length: 15 residues. Germline lookup yields CDR1 MNHNS and CDR2 SASEGT. V dropped 6 bases and J dropped 3; count of bases not matched to a gene: 7. The CDR3 spells CASRPLDRGYTEAFF. CDR3 DNA: TGTGCCAGCAGACCCTTGGACAGGGGGTACACTGAAGCTTTCTTT.

V and J are TRBV7-8 and TRBJ2-7, with a possible D match to TRBD1 (6 bases). The CDR3 length is 13 residues. Deletions cut 0 bases from V and 3 bases from J, with 6 bases between. The germline gives CDR1 SGHVS, CDR2 FQNEAQ. Here the CDR3 reads CASSLADSYEQYF. DNA of the CDR3: TGTGCCAGCAGCTTAGCGGACAGCTACGAGCAGTACTTC.

This chain uses TRBV14 with TRBJ2-1; 7 bases line up with TRBD1. The V gene's germline CDR1 is SGHDN and CDR2 FVKESK. CDR3 length: 13 amino acids. V was pared by 0 bases and J by 12 bases, with 5 bases of the junction left unmatched. The CDR3 nucleotides are TGTGCCAGCAGCCAAGACCCAGGGACAGCGCAGTTCTTC. This gives the protein CASSQDPGTAQFF.

V gene TRBV18 combines with J gene TRBJ1-2, with 7 bases fitting TRBD1. CDR3 size: 13 residues. J was trimmed by 2 bases and V by 5 bases; bases with no gene match: 2. Germline CDR1 reads KGHSH; CDR2 reads LQKENI. The CDR3: CASSKDRNYGYTF. The DNA of the CDR3 is TGTGCCAGCTCAAAGGACAGGAACTATGGCTACACCTTC.

This clone was seen a handful of times. V and J are TRBV5-4 and TRBJ2-6; D is unresolved. The V gene lost 5 bases and the J gene lost 0 bases, with 9 bases spanning the gap. Germline loops: CDR1 SGHNT, CDR2 YYREEE (reference sequence). CDR3 length: 15 residues. CDR3: CASRTEISGANVLTF. In nucleotides, the CDR3 is TGTGCCAGCAGGACGGAGATCTCTGGGGCCAACGTCCTGACTTTC.

This clone was observed a single time. This chain links TRBV11-2 with TRBJ1-6, with a tentative D call TRBD1 (5 bases). From germline, CDR1 is SGHAT and CDR2 FQNNGV. Between the trimmed V and J ends, which lost 3 bases and 8 bases, there was a span of 11 bases. This CDR3 is 14 amino acids long. This chain's CDR3 is CASSFQGTDSPLHF. Written as DNA, the CDR3 is TGTGCCAGCAGCTTCCAGGGTACGGATTCACCCCTCCACTTT.

The chain has TRBV9 and TRBJ1-2; D might be TRBD1 (5 bases). The ends were cut back, 4 bases at V and 8 bases at J, with 21 bases in the middle. The CDR3 is 15 amino acids. Germline CDR1 reads SGDLS; CDR2 reads YYNGEE. The CDR3 nucleotides read TGTGCCAGCAGCTCCCAAGACAGTTCTGTGCAAGGCTACACCTTC. Protein product: CASSSQDSSVQGYTF.

The chain is built from TRBV6-5 and TRBJ1-2; D perhaps matches TRBD1 (5 bases). Germline V gene sequence: CDR1 MNHEY, CDR2 SVGAGI. The CDR3 totals 13 residues. The germline V and J ends were trimmed by 5 bases and 3 bases, with 10 bases remaining between them. The CDR3 bases are TGTGCCAGCAGTCAAGACAGAGACTATGGCTACACCTTC. The encoded protein is CASSQDRDYGYTF.

The chain is built from TRBV11-2 and TRBJ1-2; D might be TRBD1 (5 bases). V was trimmed by 1 base and J by 6 bases, leaving 15 bases between them. The CDR3 covers 15 residues. Germline V gene lookup returns CDR1 SGHAT and CDR2 FQNNGV. The CDR3 DNA sequence: TGTGCCAGCAGCTTAGTCGGGCAGGGATCGAATGGCTACACCTTC. This codes for CASSLVGQGSNGYTF.

The sample holds one count of this clone. The chain employs TRBV7-8 and TRBJ2-7, with D perhaps matching TRBD2 (6 bases). Germline V lookup: CDR1 SGHVS, CDR2 FQNEAQ. V lost 3 bases and J lost 0, with 15 bases in between. CDR3 length: 16 residues. CDR3 sequence: CASSLDAGSSSYEQYF. The DNA of the CDR3 is TGTGCCAGCAGCTTGGATGCGGGGTCTAGCTCCTACGAGCAGTACTTC.

The rearrangement uses TRBV10-2 and TRBJ1-5, with TRBD1 matching over 7 bases. Germline CDR1 and CDR2: WSHSY and SAAADI. With 8 bases clipped from V and 0 bases from J, the junction kept 19 bases outside the gene matches. CDR3 length: 19 residues. As DNA, the CDR3 is TGCGCCAGCGGATGCCCGTATGACAGGGAATCCCCTAGCAATCAGCCCCAGCATTTT. It encodes CASGCPYDRESPSNQPQHF.

The rearrangement uses TRBV10-1 and TRBJ2-2; D unresolved. Germline V CDR1 and CDR2: WNHNN, SYGVQD (reference sequence). The V and J ends lost 3 bases and 6 bases respectively, with 14 bases between them. The CDR3 contains 15 residues. CDR3 loop: CASSETRSSAGELFF. CDR3 nucleotides: TGCGCCAGCAGTGAAACGCGCTCGAGCGCCGGGGAGCTGTTTTTT.